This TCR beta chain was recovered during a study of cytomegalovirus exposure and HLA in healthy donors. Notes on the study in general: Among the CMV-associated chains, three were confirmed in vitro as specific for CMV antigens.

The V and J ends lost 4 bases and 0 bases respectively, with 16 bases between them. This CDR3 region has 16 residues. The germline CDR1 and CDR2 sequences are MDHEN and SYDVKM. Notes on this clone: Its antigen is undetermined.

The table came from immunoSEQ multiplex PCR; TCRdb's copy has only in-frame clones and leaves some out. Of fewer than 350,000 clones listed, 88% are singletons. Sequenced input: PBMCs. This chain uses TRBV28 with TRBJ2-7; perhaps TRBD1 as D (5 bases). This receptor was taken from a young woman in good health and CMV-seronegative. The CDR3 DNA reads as TGTGCCAGCAGTTCCCCCAGGGAAGTGGTCTCCTACGAGCAGTACTTC. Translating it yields CASSSPREVVSYEQYF.